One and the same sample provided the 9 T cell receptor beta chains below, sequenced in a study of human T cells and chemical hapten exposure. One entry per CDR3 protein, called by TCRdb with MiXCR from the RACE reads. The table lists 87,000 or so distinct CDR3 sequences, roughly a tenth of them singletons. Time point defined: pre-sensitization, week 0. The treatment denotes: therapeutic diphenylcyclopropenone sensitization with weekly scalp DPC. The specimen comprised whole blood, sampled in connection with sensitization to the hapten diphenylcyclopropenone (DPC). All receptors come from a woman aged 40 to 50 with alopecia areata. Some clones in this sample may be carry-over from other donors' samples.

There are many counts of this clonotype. CDR3: CAAGGNTIYF. DNA for the CDR3: TGTGCCGCGGGCGGAAACACCATATATTTT. The chain is built from TRBV7-8 and TRBJ1-3; D gene ambiguous. This CDR3 has 10 amino acids. Trimming cost V 11 bases and J 4 bases, with 6 bases left between them. Germline CDR1 SGHVS, CDR2 FQNEAQ.

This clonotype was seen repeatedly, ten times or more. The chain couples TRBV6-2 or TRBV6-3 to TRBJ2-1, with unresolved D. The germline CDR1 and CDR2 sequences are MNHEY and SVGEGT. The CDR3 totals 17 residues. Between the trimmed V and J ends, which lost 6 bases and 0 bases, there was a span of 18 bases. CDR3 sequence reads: CASRDLTIPSSYNEQFF. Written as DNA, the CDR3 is TGTGCCAGCAGAGACCTGACGATTCCATCCTCCTACAATGAGCAGTTCTTC.

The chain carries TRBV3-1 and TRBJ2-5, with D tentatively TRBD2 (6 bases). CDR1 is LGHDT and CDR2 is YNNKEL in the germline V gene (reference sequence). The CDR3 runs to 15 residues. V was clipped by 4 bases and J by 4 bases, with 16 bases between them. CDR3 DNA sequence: TGTGCCAGCAGCCCCGGGGTTGGGACTGGAGAGACCCAGTACTTC. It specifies CASSPGVGTGETQYF.

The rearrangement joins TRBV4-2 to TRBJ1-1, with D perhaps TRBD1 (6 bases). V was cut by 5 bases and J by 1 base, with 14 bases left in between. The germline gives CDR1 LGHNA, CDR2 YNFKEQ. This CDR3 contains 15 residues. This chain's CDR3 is CASSSPGETNTEAFF. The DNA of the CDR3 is TGTGCCAGCAGCTCCCCAGGGGAGACGAACACTGAAGCTTTCTTT.

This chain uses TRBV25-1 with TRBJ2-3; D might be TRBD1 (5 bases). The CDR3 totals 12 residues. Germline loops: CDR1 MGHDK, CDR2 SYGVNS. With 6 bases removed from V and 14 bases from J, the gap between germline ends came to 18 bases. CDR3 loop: CASSRTGSSPYF. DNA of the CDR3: TGTGCCAGCAGCCGAACAGGCAGCTCGCCGTATTTT.

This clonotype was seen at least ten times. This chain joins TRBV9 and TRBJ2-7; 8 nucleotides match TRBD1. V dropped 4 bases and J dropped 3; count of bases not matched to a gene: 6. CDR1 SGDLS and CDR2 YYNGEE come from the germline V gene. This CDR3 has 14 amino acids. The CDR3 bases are TGTGCCAGCAGCCCAGGGACAGGTTACTACGAGCAGTACTTC. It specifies CASSPGTGYYEQYF.

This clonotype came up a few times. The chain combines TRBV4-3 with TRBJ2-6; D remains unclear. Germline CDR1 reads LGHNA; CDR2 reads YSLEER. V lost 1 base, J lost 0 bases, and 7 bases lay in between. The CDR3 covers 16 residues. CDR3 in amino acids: CASSQASGSGANVLTF. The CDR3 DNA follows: TGCGCCAGCAGCCAAGCCTCAGGCTCTGGGGCCAACGTCCTGACTTTC.

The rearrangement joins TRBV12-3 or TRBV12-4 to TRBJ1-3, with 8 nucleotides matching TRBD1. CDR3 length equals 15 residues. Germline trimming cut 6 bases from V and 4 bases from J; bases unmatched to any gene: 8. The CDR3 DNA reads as TGTGCCAGCAGCCTTACCGGACAGGGAGGAAACACCATATATTTT. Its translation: CASSLTGQGGNTIYF.

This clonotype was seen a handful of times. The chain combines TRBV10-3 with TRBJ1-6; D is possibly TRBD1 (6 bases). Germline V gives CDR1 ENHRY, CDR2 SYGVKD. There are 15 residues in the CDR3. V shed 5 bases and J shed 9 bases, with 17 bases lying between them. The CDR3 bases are TGTGCCATCAGTCTGACAGGAGACGTGGGTTCACCCCTCCACTTT. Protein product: CAISLTGDVGSPLHF.